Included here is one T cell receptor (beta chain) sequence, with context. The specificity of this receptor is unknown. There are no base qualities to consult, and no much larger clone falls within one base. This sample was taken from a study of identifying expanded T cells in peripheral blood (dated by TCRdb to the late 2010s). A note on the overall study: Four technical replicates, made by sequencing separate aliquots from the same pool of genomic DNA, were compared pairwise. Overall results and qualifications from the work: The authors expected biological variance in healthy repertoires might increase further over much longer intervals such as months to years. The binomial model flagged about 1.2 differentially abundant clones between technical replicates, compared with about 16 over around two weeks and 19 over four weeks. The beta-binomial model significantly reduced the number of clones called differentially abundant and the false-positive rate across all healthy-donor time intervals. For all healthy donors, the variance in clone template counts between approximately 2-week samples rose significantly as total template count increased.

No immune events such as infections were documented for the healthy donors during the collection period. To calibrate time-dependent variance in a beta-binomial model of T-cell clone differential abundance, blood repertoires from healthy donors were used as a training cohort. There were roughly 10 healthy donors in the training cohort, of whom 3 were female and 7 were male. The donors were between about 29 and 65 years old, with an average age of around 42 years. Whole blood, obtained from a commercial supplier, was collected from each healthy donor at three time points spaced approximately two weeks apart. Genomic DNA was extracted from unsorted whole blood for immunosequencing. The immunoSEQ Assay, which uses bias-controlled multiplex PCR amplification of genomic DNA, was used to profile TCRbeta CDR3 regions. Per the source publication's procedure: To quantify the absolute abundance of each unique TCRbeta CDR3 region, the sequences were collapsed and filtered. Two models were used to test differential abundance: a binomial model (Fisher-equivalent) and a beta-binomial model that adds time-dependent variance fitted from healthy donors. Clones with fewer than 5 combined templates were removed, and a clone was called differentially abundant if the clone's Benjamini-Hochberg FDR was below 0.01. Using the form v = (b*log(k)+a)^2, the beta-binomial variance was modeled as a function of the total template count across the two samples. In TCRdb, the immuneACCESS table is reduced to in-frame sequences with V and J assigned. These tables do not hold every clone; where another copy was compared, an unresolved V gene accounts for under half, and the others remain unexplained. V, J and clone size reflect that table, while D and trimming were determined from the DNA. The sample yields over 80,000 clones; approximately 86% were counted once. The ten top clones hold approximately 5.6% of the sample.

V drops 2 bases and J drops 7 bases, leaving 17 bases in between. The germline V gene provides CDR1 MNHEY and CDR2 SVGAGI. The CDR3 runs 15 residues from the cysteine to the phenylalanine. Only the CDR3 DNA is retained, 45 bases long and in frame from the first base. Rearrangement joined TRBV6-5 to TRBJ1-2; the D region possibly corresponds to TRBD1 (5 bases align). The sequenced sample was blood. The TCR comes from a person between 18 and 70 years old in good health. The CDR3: CASSYLGGPSGGYTF. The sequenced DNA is TGTGCCAGCAGTTACCTGGGGGGTCCGTCCGGTGGCTACACCTTC.